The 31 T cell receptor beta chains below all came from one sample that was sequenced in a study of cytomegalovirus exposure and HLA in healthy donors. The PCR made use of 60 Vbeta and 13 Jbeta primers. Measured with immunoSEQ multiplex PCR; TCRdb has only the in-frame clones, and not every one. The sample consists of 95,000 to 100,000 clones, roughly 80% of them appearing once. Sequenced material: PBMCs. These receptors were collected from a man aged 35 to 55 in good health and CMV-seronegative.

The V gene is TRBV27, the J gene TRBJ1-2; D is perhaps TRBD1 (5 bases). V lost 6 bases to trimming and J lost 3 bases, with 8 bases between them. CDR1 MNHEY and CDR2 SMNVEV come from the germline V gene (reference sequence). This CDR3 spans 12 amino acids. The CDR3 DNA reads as TGTGCCAGCAGAGTAGGGGACTATGGCTACACCTTC. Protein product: CASRVGDYGYTF.

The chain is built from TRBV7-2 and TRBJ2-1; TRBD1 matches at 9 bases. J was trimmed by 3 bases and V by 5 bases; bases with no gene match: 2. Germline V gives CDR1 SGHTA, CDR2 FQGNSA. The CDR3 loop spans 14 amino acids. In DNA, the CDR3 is TGTGCCAGCAGCAAGGACAGGGGCTACAATGAGCAGTTCTTC. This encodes CASSKDRGYNEQFF.

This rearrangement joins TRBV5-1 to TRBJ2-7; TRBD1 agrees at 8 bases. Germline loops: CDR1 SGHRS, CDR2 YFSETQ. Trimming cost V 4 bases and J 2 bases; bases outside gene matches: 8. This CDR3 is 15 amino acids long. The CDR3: CASSLTTGATYEQYF. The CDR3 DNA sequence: TGCGCCAGCAGCCTGACGACAGGGGCAACCTACGAGCAGTACTTC.

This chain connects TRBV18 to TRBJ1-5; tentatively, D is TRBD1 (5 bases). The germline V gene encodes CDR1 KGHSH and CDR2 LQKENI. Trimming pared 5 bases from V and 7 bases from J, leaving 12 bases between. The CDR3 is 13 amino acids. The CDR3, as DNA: TGTGCCAGCTCAACAGGCGTGAGGCAGCCCCAGCATTTT. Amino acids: CASSTGVRQPQHF.

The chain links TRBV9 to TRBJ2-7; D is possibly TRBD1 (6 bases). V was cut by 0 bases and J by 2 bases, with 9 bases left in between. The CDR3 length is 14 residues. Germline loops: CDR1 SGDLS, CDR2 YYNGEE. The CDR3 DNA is TGTGCCAGCAGCGTAGCCGGGACAACCTACGAGCAGTACGTC. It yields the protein CASSVAGTTYEQYV.

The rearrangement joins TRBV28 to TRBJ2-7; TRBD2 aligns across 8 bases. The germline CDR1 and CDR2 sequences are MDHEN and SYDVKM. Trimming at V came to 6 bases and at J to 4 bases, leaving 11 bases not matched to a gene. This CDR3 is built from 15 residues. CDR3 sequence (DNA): TGTGCCAGCAGGCCTACCGGGGGGGCAGGTTACGAGCAGTACGTC. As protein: CASRPTGGAGYEQYV.

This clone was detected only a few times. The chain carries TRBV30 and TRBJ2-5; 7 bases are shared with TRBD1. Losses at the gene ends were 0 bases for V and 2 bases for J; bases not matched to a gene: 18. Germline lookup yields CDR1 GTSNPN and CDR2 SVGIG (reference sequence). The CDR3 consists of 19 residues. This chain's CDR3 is CAWSVNPPHRTGIQETQYF. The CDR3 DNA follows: TGTGCCTGGAGTGTAAACCCCCCCCACCGGACAGGTATACAAGAGACCCAGTACTTC.

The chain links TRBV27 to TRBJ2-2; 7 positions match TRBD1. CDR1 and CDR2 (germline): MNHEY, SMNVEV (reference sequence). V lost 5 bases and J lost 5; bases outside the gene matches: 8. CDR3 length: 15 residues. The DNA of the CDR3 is TGTGCCAGCAGTCCCCCGGGACAGCCAACCGGGGAGCTGTTTTTT. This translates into CASSPPGQPTGELFF.

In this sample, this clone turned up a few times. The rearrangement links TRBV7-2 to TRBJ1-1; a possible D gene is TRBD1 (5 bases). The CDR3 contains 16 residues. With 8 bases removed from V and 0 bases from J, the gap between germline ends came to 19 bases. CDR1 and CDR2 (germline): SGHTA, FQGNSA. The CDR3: CASPPAGRDLNTEAFF. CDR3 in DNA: TGTGCCAGCCCCCCCGCCGGTCGGGACTTGAACACTGAAGCTTTCTTT.

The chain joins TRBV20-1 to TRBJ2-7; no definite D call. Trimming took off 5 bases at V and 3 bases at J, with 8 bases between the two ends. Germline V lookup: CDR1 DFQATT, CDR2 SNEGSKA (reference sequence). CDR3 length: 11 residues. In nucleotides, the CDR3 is TGCAGTGCTGGGTCTAGCTACGAGCAGTACGTC. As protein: CSAGSSYEQYV.

CDR3: CASSSLSSTGGTDTQYF. CDR3 DNA sequence: TGTGCCAGCAGCTCTCTTTCCTCGACAGGGGGAACAGATACGCAGTATTTT. The rearrangement joins TRBV7-9 to TRBJ2-3; 9 bases fit TRBD1. CDR1 and CDR2 from the germline V gene are SEHNR and FQNEAQ (reference sequence). Germline trimming cut 4 bases from V and 3 bases from J; bases unmatched to any gene: 11. The CDR3 is made up of 17 amino acids.

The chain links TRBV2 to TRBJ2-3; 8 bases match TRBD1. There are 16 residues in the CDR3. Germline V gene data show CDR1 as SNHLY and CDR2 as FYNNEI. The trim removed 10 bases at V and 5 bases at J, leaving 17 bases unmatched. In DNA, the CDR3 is TGTGCCACCCCGCTCCAGGGCAGGGGGCATAGAGATACGCAGTATTTT. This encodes CATPLQGRGHRDTQYF.

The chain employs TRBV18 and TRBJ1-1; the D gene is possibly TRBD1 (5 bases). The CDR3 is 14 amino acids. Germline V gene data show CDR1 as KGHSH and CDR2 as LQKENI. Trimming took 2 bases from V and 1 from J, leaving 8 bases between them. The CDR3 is CASSPWGGNTEAFF. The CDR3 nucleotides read TGTGCCAGCTCACCATGGGGGGGGAACACTGAAGCTTTCTTT.

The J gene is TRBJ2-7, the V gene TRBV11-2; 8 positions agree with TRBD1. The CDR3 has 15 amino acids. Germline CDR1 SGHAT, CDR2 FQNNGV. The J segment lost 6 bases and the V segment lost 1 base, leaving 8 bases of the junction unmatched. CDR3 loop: CASSLGAAGGSEQYF. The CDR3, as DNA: TGTGCCAGCAGCTTAGGAGCGGCAGGGGGCAGCGAGCAGTACTTC.

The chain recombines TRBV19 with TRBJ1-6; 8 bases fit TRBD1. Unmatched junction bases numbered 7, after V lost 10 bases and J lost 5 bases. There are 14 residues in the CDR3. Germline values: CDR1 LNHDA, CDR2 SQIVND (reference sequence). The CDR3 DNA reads TGTGCCACCACTGGACAGGGTCATAATTCACCCCTCCACTTT. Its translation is CATTGQGHNSPLHF.

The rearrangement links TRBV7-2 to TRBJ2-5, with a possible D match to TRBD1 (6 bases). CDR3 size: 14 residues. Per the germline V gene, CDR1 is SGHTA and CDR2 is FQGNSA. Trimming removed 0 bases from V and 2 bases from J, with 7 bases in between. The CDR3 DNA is TGTGCCAGCAGCTTAGCTGGACAGCAAGAGACCCAGTACTTC. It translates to CASSLAGQQETQYF.

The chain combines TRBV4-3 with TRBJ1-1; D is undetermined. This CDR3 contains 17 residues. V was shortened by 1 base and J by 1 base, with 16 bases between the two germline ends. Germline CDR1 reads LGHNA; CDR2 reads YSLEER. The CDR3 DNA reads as TGCGCCAGCAGCCAAGTCCGTGGAGGCCGGACGAACACTGAAGCTTTCTTT. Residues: CASSQVRGGRTNTEAFF.

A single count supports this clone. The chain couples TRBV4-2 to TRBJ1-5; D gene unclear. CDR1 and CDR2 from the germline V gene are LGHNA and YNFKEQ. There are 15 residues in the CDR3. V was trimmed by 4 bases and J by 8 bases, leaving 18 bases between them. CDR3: CASSPGTTTREPQHF. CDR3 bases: TGTGCCAGCAGCCCTGGCACTACCACGAGGGAGCCCCAGCATTTT.

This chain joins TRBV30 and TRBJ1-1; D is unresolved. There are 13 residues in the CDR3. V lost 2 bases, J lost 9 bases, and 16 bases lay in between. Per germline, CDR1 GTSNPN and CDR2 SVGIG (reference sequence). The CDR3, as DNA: TGTGCCTGGAGTCCGCACGGTGAGGGTAAAGCTTTCTTT. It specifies CAWSPHGEGKAFF.

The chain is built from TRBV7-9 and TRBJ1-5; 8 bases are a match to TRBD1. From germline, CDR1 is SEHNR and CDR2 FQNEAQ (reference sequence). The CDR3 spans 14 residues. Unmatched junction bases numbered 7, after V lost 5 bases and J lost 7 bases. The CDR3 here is CASSPGQGAQPQHF. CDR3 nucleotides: TGTGCCAGCAGCCCCGGACAGGGCGCCCAGCCCCAGCATTTT.

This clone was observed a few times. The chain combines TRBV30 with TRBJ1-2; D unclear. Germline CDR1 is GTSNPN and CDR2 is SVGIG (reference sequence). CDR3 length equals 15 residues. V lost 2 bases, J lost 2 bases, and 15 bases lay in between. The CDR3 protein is CAWSRAGSVNYGYTF. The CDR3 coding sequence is TGTGCCTGGAGTCGGGCTGGGAGCGTGAACTATGGCTACACCTTC.

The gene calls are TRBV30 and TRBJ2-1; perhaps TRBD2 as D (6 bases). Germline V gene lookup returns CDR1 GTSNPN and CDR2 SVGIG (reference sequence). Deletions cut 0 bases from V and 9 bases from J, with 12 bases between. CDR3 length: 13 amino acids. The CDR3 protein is CAWSVRRAGEQFF. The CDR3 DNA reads TGTGCCTGGAGTGTACGGAGGGCGGGTGAGCAGTTCTTC.

CDR3 sequence: CASSLDRAGGGEQYF. The DNA for the CDR3 is TGTGCCAGCAGCTTAGATCGTGCAGGGGGCGGCGAGCAGTACTTC. V and J are TRBV11-3 and TRBJ2-7; TRBD1 matches 8 bases. Germline CDR1 is SGHNT and CDR2 is YENEEA. The CDR3 sequence is 15 residues long. The V and J ends lost 0 bases and 6 bases, in that order; junction bases with no gene match: 7.

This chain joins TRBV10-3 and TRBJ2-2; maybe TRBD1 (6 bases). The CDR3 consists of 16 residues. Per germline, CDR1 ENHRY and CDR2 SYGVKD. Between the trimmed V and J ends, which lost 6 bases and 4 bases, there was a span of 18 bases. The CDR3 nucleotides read TGTGCCATCAGCGACAGAATCACAGGGACCACCGGGGAGCTGTTTTTT. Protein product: CAISDRITGTTGELFF.

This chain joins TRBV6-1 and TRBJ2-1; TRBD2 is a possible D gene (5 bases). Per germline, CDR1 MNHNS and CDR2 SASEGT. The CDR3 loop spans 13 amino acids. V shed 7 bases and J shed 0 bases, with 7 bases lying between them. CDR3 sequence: CASTGSSYNEQFF. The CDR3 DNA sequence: TGTGCCAGCACGGGGAGCTCCTACAATGAGCAGTTCTTC.

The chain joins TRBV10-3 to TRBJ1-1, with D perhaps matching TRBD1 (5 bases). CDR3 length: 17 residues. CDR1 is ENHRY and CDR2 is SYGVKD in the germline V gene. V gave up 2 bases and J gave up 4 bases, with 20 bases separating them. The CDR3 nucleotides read TGTGCCATCAGTGAGCTCTCCATGGGGGGTGAAGGCACTGAAGCTTTCTTT. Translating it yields CAISELSMGGEGTEAFF.

The CDR3, as DNA: TGTGCCAGTAGTTCGGGGTTTAACTATGGCTACACCTTC. Translation: CASSSGFNYGYTF. This chain links TRBV19 with TRBJ1-2, with unresolved D. Trimming pared 5 bases from V and 1 base from J, leaving 8 bases between. The V gene's germline CDR1 is LNHDA and CDR2 SQIVND (reference sequence). The CDR3 contains 13 residues.

This CDR3 reads CASSMTSGEQFF. Here the CDR3 DNA reads TGTGCCAGCAGCATGACTAGCGGGGAGCAGTTCTTC. The chain employs TRBV5-6 and TRBJ2-1; 10 nucleotides agree with TRBD2. V lost 4 bases, J lost 10 bases, and 2 bases stayed unmatched. The CDR3 extends over 12 amino acids. The germline V gene has CDR1 SGHDT and CDR2 YYEEEE.

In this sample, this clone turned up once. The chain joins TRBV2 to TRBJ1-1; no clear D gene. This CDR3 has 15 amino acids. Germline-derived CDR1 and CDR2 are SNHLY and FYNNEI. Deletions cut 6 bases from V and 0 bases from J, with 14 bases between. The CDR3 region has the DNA TGTGCCAGCAGGACGGGATACCAAATGAACACTGAAGCTTTCTTT. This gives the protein CASRTGYQMNTEAFF. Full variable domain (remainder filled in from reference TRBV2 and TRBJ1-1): EPEVTQTPSHQVTQMGQEVILRCVPISNHLYFYWYRQILGQKVEFLVSFYNNEISEKSEIFDDQFSVERPDGSNFTLKIRSTKLEDSAMYFCASRTGYQMNTEAFFGQGTRLTVV.

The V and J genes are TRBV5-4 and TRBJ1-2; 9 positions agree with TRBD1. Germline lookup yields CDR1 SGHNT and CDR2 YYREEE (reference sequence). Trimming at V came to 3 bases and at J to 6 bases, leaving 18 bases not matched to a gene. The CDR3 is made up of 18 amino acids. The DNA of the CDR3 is TGTGCCAGCAGCTGGCCAGGGACAGGGATCCACCGTGGGGATGGCTACACCTTC. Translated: CASSWPGTGIHRGDGYTF.

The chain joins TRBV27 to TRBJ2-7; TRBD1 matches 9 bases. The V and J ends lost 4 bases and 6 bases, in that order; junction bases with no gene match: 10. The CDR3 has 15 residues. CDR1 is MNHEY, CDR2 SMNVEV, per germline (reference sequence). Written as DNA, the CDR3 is TGTGCCAGCAGTTCTTGGACAGGGGACTACGCCGAGCAGTACTTC. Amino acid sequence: CASSSWTGDYAEQYF.